This T cell receptor (beta chain) appears in the sequencing data of a study of T cells expressing NK-cell markers (dated by TCRdb to 2020 to 2021). Broadly, across the study: TCR beta-chain repertoires were profiled in sorted CD3+CD56+NKG2C+, CD3+CD56+NKG2C- and CD3+CD56-NKG2C+ T-cell subsets from about 8 donors. Most of the eight sequenced donors were HCMV-seropositive and one was HCMV-seronegative. The study sequenced eight donors, all healthy volunteers chosen at random: three men and five women. Libraries were sequenced as 2 x 150 bp reads on Illumina HiSeq 2000/2500, MiSeq or NextSeq.

HCMV serostatus was determined by detecting HCMV-specific IgG in serum with a commercial ELISA kit. Peripheral blood mononuclear cells were isolated from blood by Ficoll density gradient centrifugation. As regards this clonotype: The antigen it binds to is not known.

The CDR3 has 16 amino acids, counting the end cysteine and phenylalanine. DNA for this receptor is not on file. Sequencing relied on an Illumina HiSeq 2000. TCR beta cDNA libraries were prepared using 5'RACE template switching, which introduced a universal primer site and unique molecular identifiers. cDNA synthesis was primed from the TCR beta constant segment and was followed by two successive PCR amplification steps. Under the source paper's analysis protocol: MIGEC was used to demultiplex reads and group reads by UMI, and MiTCR was used to assemble and quantify clonotypes. To exclude erroneous sequences, any TCR cDNA sequence not supported by at least two reads was discarded. The tcR package was used for downstream repertoire analysis, with clonotypes matched between fractions based on CDR3 nucleotide sequence plus V segment. VDJmatch was used to annotate antigen specificity against VDJdb, with one amino acid substitution in CDR3 allowed. TCRdb reprocessed the reads and assigns one entry to each CDR3 protein sequence, leaving out DNA. The V and J calls were determined by TCRdb, not by the authors. Per the sample table, the count is approximately 170,000 distinct CDR3 sequences. The ten largest make up 20% to 25% of the sample.

The full study reports these points: In six donors, the dominant CD3+CD56+NKG2C+ clonotypes were found to rank among the top 10 CD8+ clonotypes and to make up 1.0-7.0% of CD8+ T cells. Those dominant clonotypes were again the most abundant among CD3+CD56-NKG2C+ cells in a few donors, at about 28.3-60.1%. Whether the expanded NKG2C-expressing T cell clones were specific for HCMV antigens was left unclear.

The rearranged chain carries TRBV12-3 or TRBV12-4 and TRBJ1-1; there is no DNA to check the TCRdb D call of TRBD1. The clonotype originates from a man aged 18 to 69 in good health. The sample consisted of blood T cells: a sorted CD56 or NKG2C T cell subset, CD4+ or CD8+ T cells, or bulk PBMC T cells (not recorded which). The CDR3 here reads CASSFGVRGVNTEAFF.